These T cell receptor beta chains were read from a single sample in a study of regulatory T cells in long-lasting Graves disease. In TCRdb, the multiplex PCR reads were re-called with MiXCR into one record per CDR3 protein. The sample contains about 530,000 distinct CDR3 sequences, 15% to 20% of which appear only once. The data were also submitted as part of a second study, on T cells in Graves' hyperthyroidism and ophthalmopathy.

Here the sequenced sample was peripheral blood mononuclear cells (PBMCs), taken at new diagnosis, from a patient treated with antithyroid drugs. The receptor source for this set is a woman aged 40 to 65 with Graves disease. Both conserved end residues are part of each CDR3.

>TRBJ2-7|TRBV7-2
CASGLAGGYYEQYF
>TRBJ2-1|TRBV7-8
CASSLRRTSYNEQFF
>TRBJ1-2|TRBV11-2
CASYGVTGGYYGYTF
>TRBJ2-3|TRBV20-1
CSAGSGGAGDTQYF
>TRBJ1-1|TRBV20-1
CSARSLPRRGNTEAFF
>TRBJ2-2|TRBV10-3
CAISEGESNTGELFF
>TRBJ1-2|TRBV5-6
CASSLEGTGASGYTF
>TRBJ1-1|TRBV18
CASRRDRSVGNTEAFF
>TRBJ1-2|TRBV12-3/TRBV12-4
CASSYGTRWGGYTF
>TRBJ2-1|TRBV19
CASSTPNRGAGNEQFF
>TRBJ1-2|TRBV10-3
CAISESIAANYGYTF
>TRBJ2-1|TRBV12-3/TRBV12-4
CASSHSNEQFF
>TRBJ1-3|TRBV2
CASSQDRTPSGNTIYF
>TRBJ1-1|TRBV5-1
CASSLEFRTEAFF
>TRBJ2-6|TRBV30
CAWSPRTGFGANVLTF
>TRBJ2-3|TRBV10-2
CAAVREDRSSTDTQYF
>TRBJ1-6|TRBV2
CASRPGTGWGNSPLHF
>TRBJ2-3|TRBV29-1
CSVRTSGTDTQYF
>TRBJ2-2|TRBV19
CASSPLSPTGELFF
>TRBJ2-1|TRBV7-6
CASSRSRGAGSYNEQFF
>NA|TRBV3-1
CASSRGLAGGSQGSTQHF
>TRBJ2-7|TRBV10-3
CAISESGAGGSSYEQYF
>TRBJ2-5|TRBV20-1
CSAKISGWGRPLQETQYF
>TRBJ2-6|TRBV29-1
CSVFRTGANVLTF
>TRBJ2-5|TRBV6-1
CASSSPSVRSHGAKETQYF
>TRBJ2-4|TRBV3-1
CASSPPAGIAKNIQYF
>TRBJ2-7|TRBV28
CASSKQTAGRDEQYF
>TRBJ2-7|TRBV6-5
CASSFPGQAEQYF
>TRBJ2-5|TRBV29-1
CSVGPPGGGGETQYF
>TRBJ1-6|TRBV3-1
CASSQVRGTQDGPLHF
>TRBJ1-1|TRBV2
CASSEEVGYIPWDTEAFF
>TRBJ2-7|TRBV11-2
CASSLDYRIQYF
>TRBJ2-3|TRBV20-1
CSARDLLYTQYF
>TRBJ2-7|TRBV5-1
CASSLGWGSPYEQYF
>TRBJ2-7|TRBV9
CASILTGGNEQYF
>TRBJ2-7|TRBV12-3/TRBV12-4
CASSLQQGPYEQYF
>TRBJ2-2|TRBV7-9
CASSATGGMTGELFF
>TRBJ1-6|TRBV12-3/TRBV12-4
CASSSQINSPLHF
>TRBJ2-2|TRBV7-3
CASSPLANTGELFF
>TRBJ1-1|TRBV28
CASNLLAGEAFF
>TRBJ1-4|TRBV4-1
CASSSWGLKKLFF
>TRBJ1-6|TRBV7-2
CASSFPMGDISPLHF
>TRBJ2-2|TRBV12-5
CASGFGTQNTGELFF
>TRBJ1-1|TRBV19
CASSISWDTRVTEAFF
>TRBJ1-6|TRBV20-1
CSAPRTGFDNSPLHF
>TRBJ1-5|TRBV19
CASSIEVRRANSNQPQHF
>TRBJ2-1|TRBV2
CASGNRVGPYNEQFF
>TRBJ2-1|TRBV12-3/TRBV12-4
CASSPGQGFSNEQFF
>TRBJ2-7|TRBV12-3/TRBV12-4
CASSLSTGVRYEQYF
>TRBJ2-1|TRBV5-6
CASSLWDNEQFF
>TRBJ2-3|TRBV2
CASSALDRIADTQYF
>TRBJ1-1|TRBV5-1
CASSPKEGIPNTEAFF